Shown below are 18 T cell receptor beta chains from a single sample sequenced in a study of cytomegalovirus exposure and HLA in healthy donors. PCR involved 60 Vbeta and 13 Jbeta primers. Clones were read by immunoSEQ multiplex PCR, and TCRdb kept only the in-frame ones, dropping some. The sample has under 200,000 clones, 80% to 85% seen once; the top ten hold 1%. Source material: PBMCs. The receptors shown here come from a man aged 25 to 40 in good health and CMV-seronegative.

The gene calls are TRBV2 and TRBJ2-7; D not certain. Trimming shortened V by 7 bases and J by 5 bases, and 18 bases separated the two germline ends. The germline gives CDR1 SNHLY, CDR2 FYNNEI. The CDR3 spans 14 residues. CDR3 residues: CASNPPTGVNEQYF. The CDR3 bases are TGTGCCAGCAATCCTCCGACTGGCGTCAACGAGCAGTACTTC.

V and J are TRBV27 and TRBJ2-5; 9 positions agree with TRBD2. The junction had 10 bases not matched to a gene; V was cut back by 5 bases and J by 3 bases. The CDR3 is made up of 16 amino acids. CDR1 MNHEY and CDR2 SMNVEV come from the germline V gene (reference sequence). Here the CDR3 DNA reads TGTGCCAGCAGTCGCTTCGGGACTAGCCCCGAAGAGACCCAGTACTTC. It yields the protein CASSRFGTSPEETQYF.

J is TRBJ1-3 and V is TRBV28; no clear D. The CDR3 runs 15 residues. Germline-derived CDR1 and CDR2 are MDHEN and SYDVKM. V dropped 5 bases and J dropped 4 bases, with 15 bases sitting between them. The CDR3 region has the DNA TGTGCCAGCAGTACCCCGAGCGTTCGAGGAAACACCATATATTTT. Protein: CASSTPSVRGNTIYF.

V gene TRBV7-9 combines with J gene TRBJ1-1; D is unresolved. This CDR3 spans 14 amino acids. Germline V CDR1 and CDR2: SEHNR, FQNEAQ (reference sequence). V lost 5 bases and J 8 bases, leaving 18 bases between the germline ends. The CDR3 is CASSEQTRGGEAFF. The CDR3 nucleotides are TGTGCCAGCAGCGAACAGACTCGGGGTGGCGAAGCTTTCTTT.

This clone was seen only a few times. The chain joins TRBV6-1 to TRBJ2-1; tentatively, D is TRBD2 (5 bases). Per the germline V gene, CDR1 is MNHNS and CDR2 is SASEGT. Trimming cost V 6 bases and J 6 bases, with 12 bases left between them. CDR3 length: 13 residues. The CDR3: CASSPLVSNEQFF. As DNA, the CDR3 is TGTGCCAGCAGCCCACTAGTTTCCAATGAGCAGTTCTTC.

Only one count was recorded for this clone. The chain recombines TRBV5-6 with TRBJ2-3; TRBD2 matches at 9 bases. V was pared by 5 bases and J by 2 bases, with 9 bases of the junction left unmatched. The CDR3 has 16 amino acids. The germline gives CDR1 SGHDT, CDR2 YYEEEE. Here the CDR3 reads CASSRSSGEITDTQYF. CDR3 bases: TGTGCCAGCAGTCGCTCTAGCGGGGAGATCACAGATACGCAGTATTTT.

This sequence joins TRBV9 and TRBJ1-6; unclear D gene. CDR3 size: 15 residues. CDR1 and CDR2 (germline): SGDLS, YYNGEE. The germline V and J ends were trimmed by 3 bases and 3 bases, with 10 bases remaining between them. The chain's CDR3 is CASSGNSGYNSPLHF. Here the CDR3 DNA reads TGTGCCAGCAGCGGGAACAGTGGCTATAATTCACCCCTCCACTTT.

The chain links TRBV19 to TRBJ2-3; D unresolved. Germline V gene sequence: CDR1 LNHDA, CDR2 SQIVND (reference sequence). This CDR3 spans 12 amino acids. Trimming left V 4 bases short and J 3 bases short, with 5 bases between. For the CDR3, the DNA is TGTGCCAGTAGTACCAGTACAGATACGCAGTATTTT. This codes for CASSTSTDTQYF.

This clone has a count of ten or more. V is TRBV7-2 and J is TRBJ1-3; 9 positions agree with TRBD1. The germline V gene encodes CDR1 SGHTA and CDR2 FQGNSA. The J segment lost 4 bases and the V segment lost 3 bases, leaving 4 bases of the junction unmatched. The CDR3 is 15 amino acids. The CDR3 DNA reads TGTGCCAGCAGCTTCGGGACAGGGAAGGGAAACACCATATATTTT. This translates into CASSFGTGKGNTIYF.

The V call is TRBV5-1, the J call TRBJ2-4, with 7 positions matching TRBD2. Germline values: CDR1 SGHRS, CDR2 YFSETQ. The CDR3 is 16 residues long. Germline trimming cut 0 bases from V and 7 bases from J; bases unmatched to any gene: 10. CDR3 loop: CASSLAWRELSNIQYF. CDR3 in DNA: TGCGCCAGCAGCTTGGCATGGCGGGAGTTGAGTAACATTCAGTACTTC.

A single count supports this clone. The CDR3 sequence is CASSLDRTNEQYF. Written as DNA, the CDR3 is TGTGCCAGCAGCTTGGACAGGACCAACGAGCAGTACTTC. The chain links TRBV7-8 to TRBJ2-7; 7 bases fit TRBD1. Germline V lookup: CDR1 SGHVS, CDR2 FQNEAQ. The CDR3 has 13 amino acids. The junction had 4 bases not matched to a gene; V was cut back by 3 bases and J by 5 bases. The full variable domain, completed using reference TRBV7-8 and TRBJ2-7, is GAGVSQSPRYKVAKRGQDVALRCDPISGHVSLFWYQQALGQGPEFLTYFQNEAQLDKSGLPSDRFFAERPEGSVSTLKIQRTQQEDSAVYLCASSLDRTNEQYFGPGTRLTVT.

The chain uses TRBV7-3 and TRBJ2-5; 7 nucleotides match TRBD1. The CDR3 totals 15 residues. Looked up from germline, CDR1 is SGHTA and CDR2 is FQGTGA. V was pared by 2 bases and J by 0 bases, with 3 bases of the junction left unmatched. This CDR3 is CASSLGDRDQETQYF. DNA of the CDR3: TGTGCCAGCAGCTTAGGGGACAGAGACCAAGAGACCCAGTACTTC.

CDR3 DNA: TGTGCCAGCCGTAGCGGGGGGTTCACCACAGATACGCAGTATTTT. Translating it yields CASRSGGFTTDTQYF. The rearrangement uses TRBV6-1 and TRBJ2-3; 10 nucleotides match TRBD2. Looked up from germline, CDR1 is MNHNS and CDR2 is SASEGT. After removal of 8 bases from V and 2 bases from J, the junction contained 7 bases not matched to a gene. CDR3 size: 15 residues.

The chain recombines TRBV10-2 with TRBJ1-1; D might be TRBD1 (5 bases). This CDR3 comprises 13 residues. Between the trimmed V and J ends, which lost 6 bases and 1 base, there was a span of 9 bases. Germline V gene sequence: CDR1 WSHSY, CDR2 SAAADI. The CDR3 loop is CASRGTGNTEAFF. The CDR3 DNA is TGCGCCAGCAGGGGCACAGGGAACACTGAAGCTTTCTTT.

The chain uses TRBV27 and TRBJ1-5; possibly TRBD1 for D (5 bases). Between the trimmed V and J ends, which lost 8 bases and 1 base, there was a span of 15 bases. CDR1 MNHEY and CDR2 SMNVEV come from the germline V gene (reference sequence). This CDR3 is 15 amino acids long. The CDR3 coding sequence is TGTGCCAGCCCCCCGGGGGGAGCCAGCAATCAGCCCCAGCATTTT. Encoded protein: CASPPGGASNQPQHF.

This chain links TRBV19 with TRBJ1-2, with 9 bases that match TRBD1. J was trimmed by 2 bases and V by 6 bases; bases with no gene match: 4. The CDR3 runs 14 residues. Germline V gives CDR1 LNHDA, CDR2 SQIVND (reference sequence). CDR3: CASRRQGGNYGYTF. As DNA, the CDR3 is TGTGCCAGTAGAAGACAGGGGGGGAACTATGGCTACACCTTC. The full variable domain, in which reference TRBV19 and TRBJ1-2 provide the parts outside the CDR3, is DGGITQSPKYLFRKEGQNVTLSCEQNLNHDAMYWYRQDPGQGLRLIYYSQIVNDFQKGDIAEGYSVSREKKESFPLTVTSAQKNPTAFYLCASRRQGGNYGYTFGSGTRLTVV.

V is TRBV11-2 and J is TRBJ2-3; D gene uncertain. CDR3 length: 13 residues. The germline V and J ends were trimmed by 1 base and 2 bases, with 4 bases remaining between them. The germline CDR1 and CDR2 sequences are SGHAT and FQNNGV. CDR3 in amino acids: CASSLAHTDTQYF. The CDR3 DNA reads as TGTGCCAGCAGCTTAGCCCACACAGATACGCAGTATTTT.

This clone was observed a few times. The gene calls are TRBV30 and TRBJ2-3; TRBD1 matches 7 bases. After removal of 3 bases from V and 6 bases from J, the junction contained 6 bases not matched to a gene. Germline V CDR1 and CDR2: GTSNPN, SVGIG (reference sequence). The CDR3 is 13 residues long. CDR3 amino acids: CAWSARGSDTQYF. CDR3 bases: TGTGCCTGGAGCGCCAGGGGGTCGGATACGCAGTATTTT. Full variable domain (outside the CDR3, taken from reference TRBV30 and TRBJ2-3): SQTIHQWPATLVQPVGSPLSLECTVEGTSNPNLYWYRQAAGRGLQLLFYSVGIGQISSEVPQNLSASRPQDRQFILSSKKLLLSDSGFYLCAWSARGSDTQYFGPGTRLTVL.